This T cell receptor beta chain was sequenced for a study of radiation and T cells in renal cell carcinoma. Notes on the study in general: Without pretreatment biopsies, baseline tumor clonotype presence was undetermined.

The CDR3 has 14 residues. CDR1 and CDR2 (germline): ENHRY, SYGVKD. Trimming took 10 bases from V and 7 from J; bases not matched to a gene: 7. This clone was seen only once. Its antigen is as yet unknown. Time point defined: blood 2 weeks post-SBRT. Treatment indicated: 15 Gy SBRT to primary tumor, nephrectomy 4 weeks later. Radiation-treated patients gave blood at baseline, week 2 and week 4. The tumor was a clear cell renal cell carcinoma. Here immunoSEQ multiplex PCR was the method, and the copy in TCRdb shows in-frame clones only, minus some. This table has 45,000 to 55,000 clones, about 80% appearing once.

The receptor's source is a woman aged 70-85 years with renal cell carcinoma. The sequenced sample was blood, obtained from a patient whose treatment included radiotherapy and nephrectomy. The chain couples TRBV10-3 to TRBJ2-7; TRBD2 matches at 16 bases. The CDR3 protein is CATGLAGGPGEQYF. The CDR3, as DNA: TGTGCCACGGGACTAGCGGGAGGGCCGGGTGAGCAGTACTTC.